This TCR beta chain was identified during a study of post-analysis software for immune sequencing data. Built from TCR beta cDNA, the libraries had unique molecular identifiers in them. MiXCR was run by TCRdb on the PCR reads, yielding one entry per CDR3 protein. The data hold some 890,000 distinct CDR3 sequences, with roughly 50% observed a single time. The clonotype comes from a girl aged 5-17 years with multiple sclerosis. The material sequenced was blood.

This CDR3 reads CASSVRRTSGSDTQYF. As DNA, the CDR3 is TGTGCCAGCAGCGTACGTCGGACTAGCGGATCAGATACGCAGTATTTT. The gene calls are TRBV3-1 and TRBJ2-3; TRBD2 aligns across 10 bases. The CDR3 is made up of 16 amino acids. From germline, CDR1 is LGHDT and CDR2 YNNKEL (reference sequence). The ends lost 5 bases at V and 4 bases at J; junction bases unmatched: 9.